This T cell receptor (beta chain) was recorded in a study of CD8+CD57+ T cells in acquired aplastic anemia. Overall study: Sorted CD4+ and CD8+ cells gave an average of roughly 3 ug of DNA. Healthy donors had, on average, around 11 million reads for their CD4+ cells.

Findings of the study overall: Researchers reported that CD8+ Simpson's diversity was not significantly different in patients versus controls. Shared by patients and controls, some 29 CD8+ CDR3s were abundant in patients.

Genomic DNA served as template for TCR beta VDJ and CDR3 profiling. Using its own MiXCR run on the reads, TCRdb lists one record per CDR3 protein. The sample includes about 130,000 distinct CDR3 sequences, 48% seen only once; the top ten take 2% to 3%. Germline CDR1 KGHDR, CDR2 SFDVKD. CDR3 length equals 16 residues. With regard to this clonotype: Its antigen is unidentified. Germline is not matched at one junction end, which may reflect a read error.

The chain carries TRBV24-1 and TRBJ1-1; 10 bases match TRBD1. Sequences were obtained from sorted CD4+, CD8+, or CD8+CD57+ T cells (not recorded which) from PBMCs. This clonotype originated in a human donor in good health, serving as a control. The chain's CDR3 is CASSIGTGAINTEAFF. CDR3 nucleotides: TGTGCCAGCAGTATCGGGACAGGGGCTATAAACACTGAAGCTTTCTTT.